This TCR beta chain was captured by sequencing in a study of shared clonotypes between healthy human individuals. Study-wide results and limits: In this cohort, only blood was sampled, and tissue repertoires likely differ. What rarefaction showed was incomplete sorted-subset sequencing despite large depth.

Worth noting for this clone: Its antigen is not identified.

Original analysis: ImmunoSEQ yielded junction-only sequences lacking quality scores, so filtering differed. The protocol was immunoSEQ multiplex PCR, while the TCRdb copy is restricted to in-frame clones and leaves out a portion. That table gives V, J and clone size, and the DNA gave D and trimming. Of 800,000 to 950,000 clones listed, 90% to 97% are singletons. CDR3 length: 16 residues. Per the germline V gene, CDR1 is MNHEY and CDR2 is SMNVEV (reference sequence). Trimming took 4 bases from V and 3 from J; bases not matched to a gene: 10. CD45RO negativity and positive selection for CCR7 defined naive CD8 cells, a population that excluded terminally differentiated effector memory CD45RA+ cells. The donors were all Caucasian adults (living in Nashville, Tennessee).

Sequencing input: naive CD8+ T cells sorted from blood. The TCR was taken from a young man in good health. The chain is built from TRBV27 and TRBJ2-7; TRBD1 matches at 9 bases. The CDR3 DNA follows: TGTGCCAGCAGTTACGTGGGACAGGGTTTCAGCTACGAGCAGTACTTC. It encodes CASSYVGQGFSYEQYF.